These 18 T cell receptor beta chains originate from one sample sequenced in a study of read filtering for tumor transcriptome and immune sequencing. This library used roughly 400 ng RNA and molecular barcoded adaptors spanning alpha/delta and beta/gamma chains. MiXCR, run by TCRdb on the reads, gives a single entry per CDR3 protein. The sample carries approximately 59,000 distinct CDR3 sequences, about 12% recorded once. Sample: a population of CD138-negative cells sorted from bone marrow. The source of these receptors is a donor over 35 with multiple myeloma.

This clonotype occurred once. A much larger clonotype is one base distant, so this may be a read error. The chain couples TRBV2 to TRBJ2-5; D gene ambiguous. This CDR3 comprises 12 residues. Germline CDR1 SNHLY, CDR2 FYNNEI. CDR3: CASKELQETQCF. The CDR3 DNA reads as TGTGCCAGCAAGGAACTCCAAGAGACCCAGTGCTTC.

This clonotype was observed at least ten times. The chain joins TRBV12-3 or TRBV12-4 to TRBJ1-2, with a weak D call TRBD1 (5 bases). This CDR3 has 14 amino acids. Trimming took 6 bases from V and 3 from J, leaving 14 bases between them. The DNA of the CDR3 is TGTGCCAGCAGCTCATGGGGGTCTGACTATGGCTACACCTTC. Translating it yields CASSSWGSDYGYTF.

This clonotype was counted only a few times. Given a much more abundant clone one base away, this may be a read error. V usage is TRBV11-2 and J usage is TRBJ2-4; TRBD2 aligns across 11 bases. The CDR3 length is 17 residues. Germline values: CDR1 SGHAT, CDR2 FQNNGV. CDR3 DNA: TGTGCCAGCAGCCCGCGACTAGCGGGGTTGGCCAAAAGCATTCAGTACTTC. Residues: CASSPRLAGLAKSIQYF.

This clonotype was seen more than once but under ten times. A much larger clone sits a single nucleotide away, making a read error possible. The V and J genes are TRBV7-9 and TRBJ2-6; D possibly corresponds to TRBD2 (5 bases). The CDR3 totals 16 residues. Germline V gene lookup returns CDR1 SEHNR and CDR2 FQNEAQ (reference sequence). CDR3 DNA sequence: TGTGCCAGCAGCTTACGCCGGCCTAGCCCCACCAACGTCCTGGCTTTC. Translating it yields CASSLRRPSPTNVLAF.

V usage is TRBV6-5 and J usage is TRBJ1-1; D is unclear. Per germline, CDR1 MNHEY and CDR2 SVGAGI. This CDR3 contains 12 residues. Trimming pared 7 bases from V and 8 bases from J, leaving 14 bases between. CDR3 amino acids: CASTRLGSEAFF. The CDR3 DNA follows: TGTGCCAGCACCAGATTAGGATCCGAAGCTTTCTTT.

The table lists this clonotype with many counts. V usage is TRBV24-1 and J usage is TRBJ2-1, with 12 bases fitting TRBD2. The CDR3 totals 15 residues. From germline, CDR1 is KGHDR and CDR2 SFDVKD. The trim removed 3 bases at V and 8 bases at J, leaving 4 bases unmatched. In nucleotides, the CDR3 is TGTGCCACCAGTGATCCTAGCGGGGGGGCGGATGAGCAGTTCTTC. This gives the protein CATSDPSGGADEQFF.

The sample holds many counts of this clonotype. This rearrangement joins TRBV29-1 to TRBJ1-1; D is perhaps TRBD1 (5 bases). Germline V gene data show CDR1 as SQVTM and CDR2 as ANQGSEA. Trimming took 6 bases from V and 0 from J, leaving 11 bases between them. CDR3 length equals 13 residues. The CDR3 sequence is CSVSGRMNTEAFF. The CDR3 DNA follows: TGCAGCGTCTCGGGACGGATGAACACTGAAGCTTTCTTT.

This clonotype was observed many times. The chain uses TRBV15 and TRBJ1-1; TRBD1 matches at 8 bases. CDR1 and CDR2 from the germline V gene are LNHNV and YYDKDF (reference sequence). V was pared by 1 base and J by 2 bases, with 9 bases of the junction left unmatched. CDR3 length: 17 amino acids. In DNA form, the CDR3 reads TGTGCCACCAGCAGAGTGACAGGGGCCATAACTAACACTGAAGCTTTCTTT. This sequence encodes CATSRVTGAITNTEAFF.

In the case of this clonotype: A much more abundant neighbour one base away suggests this may be a read error. This chain links TRBV7-2 with TRBJ2-2; D may be TRBD2 (5 bases). The CDR3 is made up of 14 amino acids. The germline V gene has CDR1 SGHTA and CDR2 FQGNSA. CDR3 coding DNA: TGTGCCAGCAGCTTTTCCGCGAACACCGGGGAGCTGTCTTTT. It translates to CASSFSANTGELSF. The entire variable domain, with the rest obtained from reference TRBV7-2 and TRBJ2-2, is as follows: GAGVSQSPSNKVTEKGKDVELRCDPISGHTALYWYRQSLGQGLEFLIYFQGNSAPDKSGLPSDRFSAERTGGSVSTLTIQRTQQEDSAVYLCASSFSANTGELSFGEGSRLTVL.

This clonotype has a handful of counts. V is TRBV20-1 and J is TRBJ1-3, with no clear D. The CDR3 is 12 residues long. Germline CDR1 and CDR2: DFQATT and SNEGSKA (reference sequence). V lost 5 bases and J lost 4, with 9 bases in between. The CDR3 sequence: CSAPADGNTIYF. CDR3 nucleotides: TGCAGTGCTCCTGCAGACGGAAACACCATATATTTT.

The rearrangement uses TRBV5-1 and TRBJ1-1; weak D call: TRBD1 (6 bases). In germline, CDR1 is SGHRS, CDR2 YFSETQ. V was shortened by 2 bases and J by 8 bases, with 10 bases between the two germline ends. This CDR3 comprises 12 residues. The CDR3 DNA reads as TGCGCCAGCAGCTTTGGACAGACCGAAGCTTTCTTT. It translates to CASSFGQTEAFF. The full variable domain, completed using reference TRBV5-1 and TRBJ1-1, is KAGVTQTPRYLIKTRGQQVTLSCSPISGHRSVSWYQQTPGQGLQFLFEYFSETQRNKGNFPGRFSGRQFSNSRSEMNVSTLELGDSALYLCASSFGQTEAFFGQGTRLTVV.

In this sample, this clonotype turned up many times. The chain employs TRBV7-9 and TRBJ2-1; 7 nucleotides align to TRBD1. From germline, CDR1 is SEHNR and CDR2 FQNEAQ (reference sequence). Losses at the gene ends were 5 bases for V and 6 bases for J; bases not matched to a gene: 10. The CDR3 loop spans 15 amino acids. CDR3: CASSPGQPARNEQFF. DNA for the CDR3: TGTGCCAGCAGCCCGGGACAGCCGGCCCGCAATGAGCAGTTCTTC.

This clonotype was counted many times. The CDR3 region is CATRDSRFGEAFF. As DNA, the CDR3 is TGTGCCACAAGGGACAGCCGCTTCGGTGAAGCTTTCTTT. The rearrangement joins TRBV2 to TRBJ1-1, with TRBD1 matching over 7 bases. The CDR3 totals 13 residues. Trimming cost V 10 bases and J 7 bases; bases outside gene matches: 12. Germline V gene lookup returns CDR1 SNHLY and CDR2 FYNNEI.

Comment on this clonotype: With a much larger clone just one base away, this may be a read error. This rearrangement joins TRBV7-2 to TRBJ1-4; TRBD1 might be the D (5 bases). This CDR3 spans 16 amino acids. Germline assignment: CDR1 SGHTA and CDR2 FQGNSA. V dropped 9 bases and J dropped 6 bases, with 23 bases sitting between them. The CDR3 protein is CARSRKTGTGDEKLFF. DNA of the CDR3: TGTGCCAGAAGCCGAAAAACCGGGACTGGGGATGAAAAACTGTTTTTT.

This clonotype was detected many times. The chain has TRBV3-1 and TRBJ2-7; 9 bases match TRBD2. The CDR3 extends over 18 amino acids. The germline V gene encodes CDR1 LGHDT and CDR2 YNNKEL (reference sequence). J was trimmed by 1 base and V by 1 base; bases with no gene match: 11. The CDR3 DNA reads as TGTGCCAGCAGCCAAGGACTAAGGGTAGCGGGGGTTTCCTACGAGCAGTACTTC. As protein: CASSQGLRVAGVSYEQYF.

This clonotype occurred many times. This chain uses TRBV4-1 with TRBJ1-2; weak D call: TRBD1 (5 bases). V was pared by 4 bases and J by 3 bases, with 21 bases between. The CDR3 consists of 17 residues. Germline assignment: CDR1 MGHRA and CDR2 YSYEKL. CDR3 amino acids: CASSRLPRDRGDYGYTF. CDR3 in DNA: TGCGCCAGCAGCCGATTACCCCGAGACAGAGGGGACTATGGCTACACCTTC.

Ten or more counts support this clonotype. The J gene is TRBJ2-3, the V gene TRBV6-2 or TRBV6-3, with unresolved D. This CDR3 is built from 14 residues. Germline V gives CDR1 MNHEY, CDR2 SVGEGT. Trimming took 6 bases from V and 3 from J, leaving 13 bases between them. The CDR3 nucleotides read TGTGCCAGCAGGGCAATAGCCGTGACAGATACGCAGTATTTT. As protein: CASRAIAVTDTQYF.

This clonotype was seen repeatedly, ten times or more. The V call is TRBV9, the J call TRBJ1-4; the match to TRBD1 covers 8 bases. J was trimmed by 4 bases and V by 4 bases; bases with no gene match: 6. The CDR3 spans 15 residues. Germline CDR1 and CDR2: SGDLS and YYNGEE. Written as DNA, the CDR3 is TGTGCCAGCAGCACATCCGGACAGGGTAATGAAAAACTGTTTTTT. This codes for CASSTSGQGNEKLFF.